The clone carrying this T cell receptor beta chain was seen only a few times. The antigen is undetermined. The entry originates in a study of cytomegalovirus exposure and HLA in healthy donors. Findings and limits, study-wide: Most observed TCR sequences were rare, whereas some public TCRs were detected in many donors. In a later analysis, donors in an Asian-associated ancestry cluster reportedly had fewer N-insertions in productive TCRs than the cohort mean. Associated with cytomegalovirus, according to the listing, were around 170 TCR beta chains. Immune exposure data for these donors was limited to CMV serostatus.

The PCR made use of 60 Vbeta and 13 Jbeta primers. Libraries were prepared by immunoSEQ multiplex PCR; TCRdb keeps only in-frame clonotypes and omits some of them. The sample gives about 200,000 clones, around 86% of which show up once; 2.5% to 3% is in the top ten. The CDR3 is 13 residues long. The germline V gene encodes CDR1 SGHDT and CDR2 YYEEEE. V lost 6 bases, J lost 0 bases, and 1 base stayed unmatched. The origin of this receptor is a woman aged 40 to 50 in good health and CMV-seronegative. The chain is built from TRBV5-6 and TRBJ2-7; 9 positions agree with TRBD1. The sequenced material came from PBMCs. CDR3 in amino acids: CASKTGGSYEQYF. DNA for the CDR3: TGTGCCAGCAAGACAGGGGGCTCCTACGAGCAGTACTTC.